The 17 T cell receptor beta chains below all came from one sample that was sequenced in a study of shared clonotypes between healthy human individuals. Sequenced by immunoSEQ multiplex PCR; TCRdb stores in-frame clones only, minus some. The sample has 550,000 to 600,000 clones, around 77% seen once. The sequencing input was PBMCs. The receptors were sampled from a middle-aged woman in good health. Some clones in this sample may be carry-over from other donors' samples.

The genes are TRBV27 and TRBJ2-5; tentatively, D is TRBD1 (6 bases). This CDR3 region has 15 residues. The germline V gene encodes CDR1 MNHEY and CDR2 SMNVEV (reference sequence). The V end lost 3 bases, the J end lost 5 bases, and 16 bases lay between the germline ends. DNA of the CDR3: TGTGCCAGCAGTTTCCGGCAGGGGAACCGGGAGACCCAGTACTTC. Protein sequence: CASSFRQGNRETQYF.

The chain links TRBV27 to TRBJ2-2; the match to TRBD1 covers 9 bases. This CDR3 comprises 15 residues. Looked up from germline, CDR1 is MNHEY and CDR2 is SMNVEV (reference sequence). With V trimmed by 5 bases and J by 3 bases, 4 bases remained unmatched. The CDR3 DNA reads as TGTGCCAGCAGTAACAGGGGGCCTTACACCGGGGAGCTGTTTTTT. Amino acid sequence: CASSNRGPYTGELFF.

Here the CDR3 DNA reads TGTGCCAGCCGGATCGGGGGAGCGGAATCCTACAATGAGCAGTTCTTC. Protein: CASRIGGAESYNEQFF. The chain carries TRBV18 and TRBJ2-7; maybe TRBD2 (6 bases). Judging by the DNA end, TRBJ2-1 fits better; the J call may be wrong. CDR1 and CDR2 from the germline V gene are KGHSH and LQKENI. This CDR3 comprises 16 residues.

V is TRBV29-1 and J is TRBJ1-2, with 7 bases matching TRBD1. The J segment lost 8 bases and the V segment lost 4 bases, leaving 10 bases of the junction unmatched. CDR3 length: 13 amino acids. Germline values: CDR1 SQVTM, CDR2 ANQGSEA. As DNA, the CDR3 is TGCAGCGTTGGGGTCAGGGGGGTAAGAGGCTACACCTTC. Translation: CSVGVRGVRGYTF.

The chain couples TRBV27 to TRBJ1-3; D remains unclear. The CDR3 is made up of 17 amino acids. Germline values: CDR1 MNHEY, CDR2 SMNVEV (reference sequence). Trimming left V 0 bases short and J 1 base short, with 13 bases between. This CDR3 reads CASSLSAGPNSGNTIYF. The CDR3 DNA sequence: TGTGCCAGCAGTTTATCGGCAGGCCCAAATTCTGGAAACACCATATATTTT.

This clone was observed many times. The V call is TRBV27, the J call TRBJ2-3; D uncertain. Trimming stripped 5 bases from V and 2 bases from J, with 14 bases between. In germline, CDR1 is MNHEY, CDR2 SMNVEV (reference sequence). CDR3 length: 15 amino acids. CDR3 region: CASSPRTLYTDTQYF. CDR3 DNA: TGTGCCAGCAGTCCCCGGACCCTTTACACAGATACGCAGTATTTT.

This clone was seen more than once but under ten times. The chain links TRBV6-6 to TRBJ2-3; 10 nucleotides match TRBD2. Looked up from germline, CDR1 is MNHNY and CDR2 is SVGAGI (reference sequence). Trimming removed 2 bases from V and 1 base from J; junction bases left unmatched: 0. This CDR3 spans 15 amino acids. CDR3 region: CASSYGTSGTDTQYF. The CDR3 coding sequence is TGTGCCAGCAGTTACGGGACTAGCGGCACAGATACGCAGTATTTT.

This chain joins TRBV10-2 and TRBJ2-3, with D uncertain. The CDR3 length is 13 residues. V shed 0 bases and J shed 5 bases, with 6 bases lying between them. The germline V gene has CDR1 WSHSY and CDR2 SAAADI. CDR3 protein: CASSESGRDTQYF. CDR3 DNA: TGCGCCAGCAGTGAGTCCGGGCGAGATACGCAGTATTTT.

This chain links TRBV27 with TRBJ2-1, with TRBD1 matching over 12 bases. In germline, CDR1 is MNHEY, CDR2 SMNVEV (reference sequence). J gave up 9 bases and V 9 bases, and 9 bases lay outside the gene matches. The CDR3 is 14 amino acids. As DNA, the CDR3 is TGTGCCAGGCCAGGCCGGGACAGGGGGCGTGAGCAGTTCTTC. The encoded protein is CARPGRDRGREQFF.

This chain uses TRBV9 with TRBJ1-1, with 8 bases fitting TRBD1. The CDR3 is 16 residues long. The germline gives CDR1 SGDLS, CDR2 YYNGEE. J gave up 1 base and V 0 bases, and 5 bases lay outside the gene matches. In nucleotides, the CDR3 is TGTGCCAGCAGCGTAGGTAGGGACAGGAGGAACACTGAAGCTTTCTTT. Encoded protein: CASSVGRDRRNTEAFF. Using reference TRBV9 and TRBJ1-1 for the parts outside the CDR3, the full variable domain is DSGVTQTPKHLITATGQRVTLRCSPRSGDLSVYWYQQSLDQGLQFLIQYYNGEERAKGNILERFSAQQFPDLHSELNLSSLELGDSALYFCASSVGRDRRNTEAFFGQGTRLTVV.

This chain uses TRBV6-4 with TRBJ2-3, with 9 bases aligning to TRBD2. The germline gives CDR1 MRHNA, CDR2 SNTAGT. V shed 6 bases and J 1 base; nucleotides not matched to a gene: 8. The length of the CDR3 is 16 residues. As DNA, the CDR3 is TGTGCCAGCAGCCGGGCGGGAGGGGCCGGCACAGATACGCAGTATTTT. Amino acid sequence: CASSRAGGAGTDTQYF.

V usage is TRBV28 and J usage is TRBJ2-1, with 13 bases aligning to TRBD2. Germline V CDR1 and CDR2: MDHEN, SYDVKM. This CDR3 contains 21 residues. J was trimmed by 0 bases and V by 6 bases; bases with no gene match: 17. For the CDR3, the DNA is TGTGCCAGCAGCATTAATTTCCGGACTAGCGGGAGAGGGAGCTCCTACAATGAGCAGTTCTTC. As protein: CASSINFRTSGRGSSYNEQFF. Filled out from reference TRBV28 and TRBJ2-1, the complete variable domain reads DVKVTQSSRYLVKRTGEKVFLECVQDMDHENMFWYRQDPGLGLRLIYFSYDVKMKEKGDIPEGYSVSREKKERFSLILESASTNQTSMYLCASSINFRTSGRGSSYNEQFFGPGTRLTVL.

The chain recombines TRBV19 with TRBJ2-7; 8 nucleotides match TRBD2. V dropped 5 bases and J dropped 0; count of bases not matched to a gene: 6. There are 15 residues in the CDR3. The germline gives CDR1 LNHDA, CDR2 SQIVND (reference sequence). CDR3 in DNA: TGTGCCAGTAGTGGGCTAGCGGGTAGCTCCTACGAGCAGTACTTC. It is translated as CASSGLAGSSYEQYF. The full variable domain, rest sourced from reference TRBV19 and TRBJ2-7, is DGGITQSPKYLFRKEGQNVTLSCEQNLNHDAMYWYRQDPGQGLRLIYYSQIVNDFQKGDIAEGYSVSREKKESFPLTVTSAQKNPTAFYLCASSGLAGSSYEQYFGPGTRLTVT.

The chain joins TRBV6-1 to TRBJ2-7; a possible D gene is TRBD2 (6 bases). V was trimmed by 3 bases and J by 3 bases, leaving 18 bases between them. This CDR3 comprises 16 residues. Per germline, CDR1 MNHNS and CDR2 SASEGT. This chain's CDR3 is CASSDISGSARYEQYF. CDR3 in DNA: TGTGCCAGCAGTGACATCTCCGGGAGCGCACGCTACGAGCAGTACTTC.

This clone occurred a few times. The chain is built from TRBV2 and TRBJ1-5; D may be TRBD1 (6 bases). V was cut by 0 bases and J by 6 bases, with 15 bases left in between. The germline gives CDR1 SNHLY, CDR2 FYNNEI. This CDR3 has 16 residues. Here the CDR3 DNA reads TGTGCCAGCAGTGAAGCACAGGGCAATAGCGGTCAGCCCCAGCATTTT. Amino acids: CASSEAQGNSGQPQHF.

V is TRBV19 and J is TRBJ2-7, with 13 bases identical to TRBD2. The CDR3 has 15 residues. V trimming: 5 bases; J trimming: 2 bases; junction bases outside the gene matches: 3. Looked up from germline, CDR1 is LNHDA and CDR2 is SQIVND (reference sequence). Here the CDR3 reads CASSLGTSGAYEQYF. The CDR3 region has the DNA TGTGCCAGTAGTCTGGGGACTAGCGGGGCCTACGAGCAGTACTTC.

This clone has ten or more counts. The J gene is TRBJ2-5, the V gene TRBV28; the D gene is possibly TRBD1 (5 bases). Trimming pared 4 bases from V and 5 bases from J, leaving 14 bases between. Germline V gives CDR1 MDHEN, CDR2 SYDVKM. This CDR3 has 14 amino acids. The CDR3 here is CASSSPGRAETQYF. For the CDR3, the DNA is TGTGCCAGCAGTTCACCGGGCAGGGCGGAGACCCAGTACTTC.